The 28 T cell receptor beta chains given below trace back to one sample, sequenced in a study of blood T cell repertoires in COVID-19. Clones were sequenced by immunoSEQ multiplex PCR, and TCRdb holds only the in-frame ones, with some missing. The table lists fewer than 200,000 clones, roughly 76% of them singletons. The sample comprised peripheral blood. All receptors come from a woman between 45 and 60 years old with active or convalescent COVID-19.

The genes are TRBV30 and TRBJ2-1; 8 nucleotides line up with TRBD1. The trim removed 0 bases at V and 2 bases at J, leaving 6 bases unmatched. The CDR3 covers 16 residues. Germline V gene lookup returns CDR1 GTSNPN and CDR2 SVGIG (reference sequence). CDR3 coding DNA: TGTGCCTGGAGTGTAGGAGGGGACAGGCCCTACAATGAGCAGTTCTTC. Encoded protein: CAWSVGGDRPYNEQFF.

The rearrangement links TRBV19 to TRBJ1-5; 7 bases map to TRBD1. Germline CDR1 reads LNHDA; CDR2 reads SQIVND (reference sequence). This CDR3 is 16 amino acids long. Trimming took 4 bases from V and 2 from J; bases not matched to a gene: 8. CDR3 residues: CASSNRGGVGNQPQHF. CDR3 nucleotides: TGTGCCAGTAGTAACAGGGGCGGCGTCGGCAATCAGCCCCAGCATTTT.

In nucleotides, the CDR3 is TGTGCCAGCAGTGAAGCGCTAGGCCGAGACACAGATACGCAGTATTTT. This translates into CASSEALGRDTDTQYF. The rearrangement uses TRBV2 and TRBJ2-3; D is ambiguous. This CDR3 is built from 16 residues. V lost 0 bases and J 2 bases, leaving 12 bases between the germline ends. Germline CDR1 and CDR2: SNHLY and FYNNEI.

This chain connects TRBV18 to TRBJ2-1, with 8 nucleotides matching TRBD2. V dropped 3 bases and J dropped 6; count of bases not matched to a gene: 13. The CDR3 loop spans 17 amino acids. Germline V gene data show CDR1 as KGHSH and CDR2 as LQKENI. DNA of the CDR3: TGTGCCAGCTCACCGGGGGTAGCGGGAAAGTCGGGCAATGAGCAGTTCTTC. It is translated as CASSPGVAGKSGNEQFF.

The chain joins TRBV18 to TRBJ1-5; 8 bases fit TRBD1. Germline assignment: CDR1 KGHSH and CDR2 LQKENI. The CDR3 spans 16 residues. The junction had 12 bases not matched to a gene; V was cut back by 4 bases and J by 7 bases. This CDR3 is CASSLPSGTGNQPQHF. The CDR3 DNA reads TGTGCCAGCTCACTTCCCTCCGGGACAGGTAACCAGCCCCAGCATTTT.

V and J are TRBV6-2 or TRBV6-3 and TRBJ1-5, with 9 bases that match TRBD1. J lost 1 base, V lost 2 bases, and 6 bases had no gene match. From germline, CDR1 is MNHEY and CDR2 SVGEGT. The CDR3 runs to 17 residues. The CDR3, as DNA: TGTGCCAGCAGTTACACCGGACAGGGGAACAGCAATCAGCCCCAGCATTTT. The encoded protein is CASSYTGQGNSNQPQHF.

This chain uses TRBV6-5 with TRBJ1-2; the D is unclear. Trimming took off 2 bases at V and 4 bases at J, with 11 bases between the two ends. This CDR3 has 14 residues. Germline lookup yields CDR1 MNHEY and CDR2 SVGAGI. DNA of the CDR3: TGTGCCAGCAGTTACACGGGTTTCGCCTATGGCTACACCTTC. This encodes CASSYTGFAYGYTF.

The V and J genes are TRBV7-2 and TRBJ2-2, with 7 bases fitting TRBD1. The CDR3 sequence is 15 residues long. Germline lookup yields CDR1 SGHTA and CDR2 FQGNSA. V shed 6 bases, J shed 0 bases, and the junction held 4 bases outside the gene matches. CDR3 in amino acids: CASRAGQANTGELFF. The CDR3 region has the DNA TGTGCCAGCAGGGCTGGACAGGCGAACACCGGGGAGCTGTTTTTT.

This chain joins TRBV28 and TRBJ1-2, with D tentatively TRBD1 (5 bases). The V end lost 3 bases, the J end lost 3 bases, and 11 bases lay between the germline ends. The CDR3 loop spans 14 amino acids. Germline V gives CDR1 MDHEN, CDR2 SYDVKM. The DNA of the CDR3 is TGTGCCAGCAGTTTTTTTGGCAGGGACTATGGCTACACCTTC. Translated, it gives CASSFFGRDYGYTF.

The rearrangement links TRBV7-8 to TRBJ2-7, with D perhaps TRBD1 (5 bases). V lost 3 bases to trimming and J lost 1 base, with 19 bases between them. The CDR3 has 17 residues. The germline V gene has CDR1 SGHVS and CDR2 FQNEAQ. The CDR3 nucleotides read TGTGCCAGCAGCTTTGGGGCAGGGCTCCGGGCTTCCTACGAGCAGTACTTC. Residues: CASSFGAGLRASYEQYF.

The V gene is TRBV13, the J gene TRBJ1-1, with no clear D. The ends were cut back, 5 bases at V and 5 bases at J, with 12 bases in the middle. The CDR3 spans 13 residues. Looked up from germline, CDR1 is PRHDT and CDR2 is FYEKMQ (reference sequence). The CDR3 bases are TGTGCCAGCAGCCCTGGACGGGATACTGAAGCTTTCTTT. It encodes CASSPGRDTEAFF.

The chain employs TRBV10-3 and TRBJ2-1, with 10 bases lining up with TRBD1. The CDR3 has 13 amino acids. The germline V gene has CDR1 ENHRY and CDR2 SYGVKD. Losses at the gene ends were 10 bases for V and 5 bases for J; bases not matched to a gene: 5. CDR3 bases: TGTGCCACTGGGACAGGGGCTGACAATGAGCAGTTCTTC. This encodes CATGTGADNEQFF.

The chain has TRBV4-3 and TRBJ2-1; D may be TRBD2 (6 bases). CDR1 and CDR2 from the germline V gene are LGHNA and YSLEER. The CDR3 has 17 residues. Trimming cost V 4 bases and J 1 base, with 17 bases left between them. In DNA, the CDR3 is TGCGCCAGCAGCCCCCGGCTAGCGAGTAGATCCTACAATGAGCAGTTCTTC. Protein sequence: CASSPRLASRSYNEQFF.

This chain links TRBV7-2 with TRBJ2-7, with a tentative D call TRBD2 (5 bases). Trimming pared 5 bases from V and 5 bases from J, leaving 13 bases between. This CDR3 spans 13 amino acids. Germline CDR1 is SGHTA and CDR2 is FQGNSA. The CDR3 DNA reads TGTGCCAGCAGCAAGCCGGGATCGCACGAGCAGTACTTC. Its translation is CASSKPGSHEQYF. The variable domain in full, with the rest retrieved from reference TRBV7-2 and TRBJ2-7, is GAGVSQSPSNKVTEKGKDVELRCDPISGHTALYWYRQSLGQGLEFLIYFQGNSAPDKSGLPSDRFSAERTGGSVSTLTIQRTQQEDSAVYLCASSKPGSHEQYFGPGTRLTVT.

The V call is TRBV30, the J call TRBJ1-2, with D unclear. V was pared by 4 bases and J by 1 base, with 10 bases between. The CDR3 spans 13 residues. In germline, CDR1 is GTSNPN, CDR2 SVGIG (reference sequence). CDR3 sequence (DNA): TGTGCCTGGAAGGATGGAGATAACTATGGCTACACCTTC. It codes for CAWKDGDNYGYTF. Full variable domain (remainder filled in from reference TRBV30 and TRBJ1-2): SQTIHQWPATLVQPVGSPLSLECTVEGTSNPNLYWYRQAAGRGLQLLFYSVGIGQISSEVPQNLSASRPQDRQFILSSKKLLLSDSGFYLCAWKDGDNYGYTFGSGTRLTVV.

V gene TRBV30 combines with J gene TRBJ2-5, with 11 bases that match TRBD1. V was pared by 5 bases and J by 2 bases, with 7 bases of the junction left unmatched. From germline, CDR1 is GTSNPN and CDR2 SVGIG (reference sequence). The CDR3 is 15 amino acids. The CDR3 reads CAWGTGQGGQETQYF. The CDR3 DNA reads as TGTGCCTGGGGCACGGGACAGGGGGGACAAGAGACCCAGTACTTC.

This chain uses TRBV30 with TRBJ1-6, with D perhaps TRBD1 (6 bases). Germline V gene sequence: CDR1 GTSNPN, CDR2 SVGIG (reference sequence). The CDR3 is 13 amino acids. Trimming removed 1 base at V and 6 bases at J, with 7 bases between. The CDR3 sequence: CAWSADSNSPLHF. The CDR3 DNA reads TGTGCCTGGAGTGCGGACAGTAATTCACCCCTCCACTTT.

The rearrangement uses TRBV7-8 and TRBJ1-4; 8 bases line up with TRBD1. V gave up 0 bases and J gave up 8 bases; unmatched junction bases: 2. Germline V gene lookup returns CDR1 SGHVS and CDR2 FQNEAQ. The CDR3 is made up of 14 amino acids. CDR3 amino acids: CASSLADRAEKLFF. DNA for the CDR3: TGTGCCAGCAGCTTAGCGGACAGGGCGGAAAAACTGTTTTTT.

V and J are TRBV3-1 (or the pseudogene TRBV3-2) and TRBJ1-2; D remains unclear. The CDR3 runs to 14 residues. Looked up from germline, CDR1 is LGHDT and CDR2 is YNNKEL (reference sequence). The ends were cut back, 4 bases at V and 4 bases at J, with 13 bases in the middle. The chain's CDR3 is CASSLRAGFYGYTF. The CDR3 nucleotides are TGTGCCAGCAGCCTCCGGGCGGGCTTCTATGGCTACACCTTC.

The chain is built from TRBV9 and TRBJ1-6; possibly TRBD1 for D (6 bases). Germline values: CDR1 SGDLS, CDR2 YYNGEE. The CDR3 covers 15 residues. The germline V and J ends were trimmed by 4 bases and 7 bases, with 15 bases remaining between them. For the CDR3, the DNA is TGTGCCAGCAGCATTAGTCAGGGGTTGAATTCACCCCTCCACTTT. Translated: CASSISQGLNSPLHF.

This sequence joins TRBV5-1 and TRBJ2-7, with unresolved D. The length of the CDR3 is 13 residues. Deletions cut 2 bases from V and 2 bases from J, with 8 bases between. The germline V gene encodes CDR1 SGHRS and CDR2 YFSETQ. CDR3 DNA sequence: TGCGCCAGCAGCTTCGAGGTTACCTACGAGCAGTACTTC. Translating it yields CASSFEVTYEQYF.

The V call is TRBV27, the J call TRBJ2-2; 14 positions agree with TRBD2. Per the germline V gene, CDR1 is MNHEY and CDR2 is SMNVEV (reference sequence). The CDR3 spans 15 residues. V lost 9 bases, J lost 3 bases, and 3 bases stayed unmatched. The chain's CDR3 is CASWGLAGDTGELFF. The CDR3 coding sequence is TGTGCCAGTTGGGGACTAGCGGGAGACACCGGGGAGCTGTTTTTT.

This clone has a handful of counts. CDR3 sequence reads: CASSDNRGNQPQHF. CDR3 in DNA: TGTGCCAGCAGTGATAATAGGGGAAATCAGCCCCAGCATTTT. The genes are TRBV2 and TRBJ1-5, with D perhaps matching TRBD1 (5 bases). This CDR3 comprises 14 residues. Trimming shortened V by 3 bases and J by 4 bases, and 10 bases separated the two germline ends. CDR1 and CDR2 from the germline V gene are SNHLY and FYNNEI.

The genes are TRBV10-3 and TRBJ1-1, with 10 bases that match TRBD1. V shed 0 bases and J 0 bases; nucleotides not matched to a gene: 10. Germline V CDR1 and CDR2: ENHRY, SYGVKD. The CDR3 spans 19 residues. As DNA, the CDR3 is TGTGCCATCAGTGAGTCCCGCCGACAGGGGGCTCTCATGAACACTGAAGCTTTCTTT. The encoded protein is CAISESRRQGALMNTEAFF.

The V gene is TRBV28, the J gene TRBJ2-3; D not resolved. Germline V lookup: CDR1 MDHEN, CDR2 SYDVKM. This CDR3 contains 14 residues. V gave up 3 bases and J gave up 0 bases, with 7 bases separating them. The CDR3 here is CASSFERSTDTQYF. Written as DNA, the CDR3 is TGTGCCAGCAGTTTTGAGAGGAGCACAGATACGCAGTATTTT.

The CDR3 DNA reads TGTGCCAGCAGTGCACCGGGACACCAAGAAGCTTTCTTT. It encodes CASSAPGHQEAFF. The chain joins TRBV12-3 or TRBV12-4 to TRBJ1-1, with D perhaps matching TRBD1 (6 bases). The CDR3 loop spans 13 amino acids. Trimming left V 5 bases short and J 8 bases short, with 15 bases between.

The chain combines TRBV30 with TRBJ1-2, with D perhaps matching TRBD1 (6 bases). V was shortened by 5 bases and J by 5 bases, with 15 bases between the two germline ends. Germline values: CDR1 GTSNPN, CDR2 SVGIG (reference sequence). CDR3 length equals 13 residues. The CDR3 loop is CAWRPSGVYGYTF. CDR3 nucleotide sequence: TGTGCCTGGCGACCTTCAGGGGTTTATGGCTACACCTTC.

The chain employs TRBV6-2 or TRBV6-3 and TRBJ1-6, with TRBD1 matching over 12 bases. The CDR3 contains 15 residues. Losses at the gene ends were 5 bases for V and 10 bases for J; bases not matched to a gene: 6. CDR1 is MNHEY and CDR2 is SVGEGT in the germline V gene. CDR3 loop: CASSPTGTGGSPLHF. In DNA form, the CDR3 reads TGTGCCAGCAGTCCGACCGGGACAGGGGGCTCACCCCTCCACTTT.